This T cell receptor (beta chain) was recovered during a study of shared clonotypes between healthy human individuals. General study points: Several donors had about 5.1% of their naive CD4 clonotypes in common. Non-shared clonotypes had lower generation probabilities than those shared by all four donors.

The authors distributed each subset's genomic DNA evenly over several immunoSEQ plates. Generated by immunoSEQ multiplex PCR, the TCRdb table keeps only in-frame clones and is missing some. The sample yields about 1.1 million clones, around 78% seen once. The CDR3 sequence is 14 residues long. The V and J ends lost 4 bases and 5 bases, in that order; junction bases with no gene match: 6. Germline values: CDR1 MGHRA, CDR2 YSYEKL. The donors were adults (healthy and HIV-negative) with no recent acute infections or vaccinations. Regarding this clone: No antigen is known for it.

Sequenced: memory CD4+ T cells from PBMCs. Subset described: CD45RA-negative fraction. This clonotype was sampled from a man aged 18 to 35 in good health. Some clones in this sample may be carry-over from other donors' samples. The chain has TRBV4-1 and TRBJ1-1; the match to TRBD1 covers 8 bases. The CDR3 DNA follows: TGCGCCAGCAGCCCCGGACAGGGAGGGACTGAAGCTTTCTTT. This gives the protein CASSPGQGGTEAFF.